This TCR beta chain was sequenced during a study of CD8+CD57+ T cells in acquired aplastic anemia. Genomic DNA templated the TCR beta VDJ and CDR3 profiling. One entry per CDR3 protein results from TCRdb running MiXCR on the reads. The table lists some 280,000 distinct CDR3 sequences, around 60% of them singletons, with less than 9.5% in the top ten. Germline lookup yields CDR1 LNHDA and CDR2 SQIVND (reference sequence). This CDR3 is 17 amino acids long. This clonotype was sampled from a human donor with severe aplastic anemia or a healthy control (not recorded which). The rearrangement links TRBV19 to TRBJ2-7, with 11 bases aligning to TRBD2. The DNA matches TRBJ2-1 better at its end, which makes the J call doubtful. The specimen sequenced was sorted CD4+, CD8+, or CD8+CD57+ T cells (not recorded which) from PBMCs. The CDR3 loop is CASSQFSLAGDHNEQFF. CDR3 nucleotides: TGTGCCAGCAGCCAGTTCTCACTAGCGGGGGATCACAATGAGCAGTTCTTC.